The rows below give T cell receptor beta chains drawn from one sample of a study of blood T cell repertoires in COVID-19. Generated by immunoSEQ multiplex PCR, the TCRdb table keeps only in-frame clones and is missing some. The sample has about 200,000 clones, approximately 80% seen once. Material for sequencing was PBMCs or T cells enriched from blood (not recorded which). The receptor source for this set is a woman aged 40 to 50 with acute COVID-19. Each CDR3 is given with its conserved first and last residue. D genes are given only for firm matches.

D gene | V gene | CDR3 length | CDR3 protein
- | TRBV19 | 13 | CASSMVRNTEAFF
- | TRBV30 | 16 | CAWSGDTSYSGNTIYF
- | TRBV28 | 11 | CASSLSGLAHF
TRBD1 | TRBV7-6 | 18 | CASSPEYGTGASSGELFF
TRBD1 | TRBV19 | 16 | CASSDRGTGASTEAFF
TRBD2 | TRBV15 | 20 | CATSRFRTSGGASNTGELFF
TRBD1 | TRBV2 | 13 | CASGRDRAEKLFF
- | TRBV30 | 12 | CAWSVIIEGYTF
- | TRBV25-1 | 13 | CASSRMESYEQYF
- | TRBV7-9 | 13 | CASSTTQENEQFF
TRBD1 | TRBV30 | 13 | CASMTGVGTEAFF
- | TRBV9 | 15 | CASSVGGGPNSPLHF
TRBD1 | TRBV5-4 | 16 | CASSLFEGTGGSEQYF
- | TRBV9 | 13 | CASSDFRGTEAFF
TRBD1 | TRBV7-2 | 15 | CASSLTGTGDYEQYF
- | TRBV11-1 | 15 | CASSLFPGEWSGYTF
TRBD2 | TRBV9 | 14 | CASQTSGSYNEQFF
- | TRBV6-5 | 14 | CASRPDRSNQPQHF
- | TRBV11-2 | 12 | CASSLGGTWQFF
- | TRBV25-1 | 13 | CASSDSGRETQYF
- | TRBV7-8 | 15 | CASSAYRVSNYGYTF
- | TRBV2 | 14 | CASRTRLVPYEQYF
- | TRBV19 | 15 | CASTLDRSSYNEQFF
- | TRBV28 | 15 | CASSLLQQGSWGYTF
TRBD2 | TRBV11-3 | 18 | CASAPGTSGRLLYNEQFF
TRBD1 | TRBV6-8 | 15 | CASSHRVGGCEKLFF
TRBD2 | TRBV5-4 | 16 | CASSSTLSGSGYEQYF
TRBD2 | TRBV7-6 | 14 | CASSPTSTLREQYF
- | TRBV7-9 | 14 | CASSTLGVNTEAFF
TRBD1 | TRBV18 | 16 | CASSPYYSGQGDGYTF
- | TRBV19 | 15 | CASSALGDTYQPQHF
TRBD2 | TRBV28 | 17 | CASRGLAGESSYNEQFF